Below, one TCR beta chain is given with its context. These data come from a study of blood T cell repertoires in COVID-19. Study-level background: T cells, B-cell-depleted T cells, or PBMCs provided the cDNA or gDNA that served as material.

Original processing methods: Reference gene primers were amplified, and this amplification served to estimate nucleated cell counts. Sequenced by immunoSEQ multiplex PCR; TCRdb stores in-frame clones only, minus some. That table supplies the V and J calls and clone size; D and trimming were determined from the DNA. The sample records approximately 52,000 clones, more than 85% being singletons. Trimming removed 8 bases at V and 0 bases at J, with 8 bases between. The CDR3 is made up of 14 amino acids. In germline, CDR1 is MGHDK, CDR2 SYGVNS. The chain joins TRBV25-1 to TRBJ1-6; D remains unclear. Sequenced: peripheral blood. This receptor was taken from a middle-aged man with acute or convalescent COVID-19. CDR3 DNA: TGTGCCAGCGACTCGAGCTCCTATAATTCACCCCTCCACTTT. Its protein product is CASDSSSYNSPLHF.